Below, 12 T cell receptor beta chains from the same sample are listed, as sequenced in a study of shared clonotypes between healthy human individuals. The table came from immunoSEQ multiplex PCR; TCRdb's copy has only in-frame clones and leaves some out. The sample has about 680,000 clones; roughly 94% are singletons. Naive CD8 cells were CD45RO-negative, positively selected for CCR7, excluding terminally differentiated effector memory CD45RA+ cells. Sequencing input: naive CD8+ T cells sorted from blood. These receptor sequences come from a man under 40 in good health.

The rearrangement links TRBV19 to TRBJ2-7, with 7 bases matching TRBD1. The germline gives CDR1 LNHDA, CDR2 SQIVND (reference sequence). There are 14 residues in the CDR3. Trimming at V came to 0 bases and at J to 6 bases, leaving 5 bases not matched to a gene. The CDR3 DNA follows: TGTGCCAGTAGTATAGATTCGGGGACAGCCGAGCAGTACTTC. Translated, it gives CASSIDSGTAEQYF.

The CDR3 region has the DNA TGTGCCAGTAGTGAGGGTGGTTTGCAGCCCCAGCATTTT. This translates into CASSEGGLQPQHF. The chain employs TRBV19 and TRBJ1-5; no firm D call. The CDR3 runs to 13 residues. V was trimmed by 5 bases and J by 7 bases, leaving 12 bases between them. Germline CDR1 LNHDA, CDR2 SQIVND (reference sequence).

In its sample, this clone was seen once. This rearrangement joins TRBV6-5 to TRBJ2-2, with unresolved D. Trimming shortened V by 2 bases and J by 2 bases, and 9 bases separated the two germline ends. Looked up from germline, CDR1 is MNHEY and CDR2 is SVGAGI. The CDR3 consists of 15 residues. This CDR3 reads CASSYETLNTGELFF. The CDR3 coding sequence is TGTGCCAGCAGTTACGAGACACTTAACACCGGGGAGCTGTTTTTT.

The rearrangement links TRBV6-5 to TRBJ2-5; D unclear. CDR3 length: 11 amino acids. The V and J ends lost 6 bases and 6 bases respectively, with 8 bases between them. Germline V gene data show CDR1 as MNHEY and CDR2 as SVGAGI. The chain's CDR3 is CASSDFKTQYF. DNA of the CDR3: TGTGCCAGCAGCGATTTTAAGACCCAGTACTTC.

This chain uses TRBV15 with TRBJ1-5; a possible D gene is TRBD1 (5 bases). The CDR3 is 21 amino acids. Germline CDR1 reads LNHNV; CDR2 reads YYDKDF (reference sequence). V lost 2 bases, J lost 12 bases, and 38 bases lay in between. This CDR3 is CATSRHPIEGREDWMVGLQHF. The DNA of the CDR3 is TGTGCCACCAGCAGACACCCCATCGAGGGCAGGGAAGACTGGATGGTTGGGCTCCAGCATTTT.

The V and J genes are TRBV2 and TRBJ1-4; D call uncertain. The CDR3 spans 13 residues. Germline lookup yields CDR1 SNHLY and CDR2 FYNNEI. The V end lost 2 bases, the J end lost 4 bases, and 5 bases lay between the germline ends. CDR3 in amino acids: CASSEFLNEKLFF. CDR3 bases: TGTGCCAGCAGTGAATTCCTTAATGAAAAACTGTTTTTT.

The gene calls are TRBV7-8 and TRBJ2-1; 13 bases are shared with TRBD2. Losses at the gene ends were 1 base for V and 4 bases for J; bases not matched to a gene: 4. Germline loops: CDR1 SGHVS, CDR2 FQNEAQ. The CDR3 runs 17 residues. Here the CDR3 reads CASSLDTSGREYNEQFF. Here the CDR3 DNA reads TGTGCCAGCAGCTTAGATACTAGCGGGAGGGAATACAATGAGCAGTTCTTC.

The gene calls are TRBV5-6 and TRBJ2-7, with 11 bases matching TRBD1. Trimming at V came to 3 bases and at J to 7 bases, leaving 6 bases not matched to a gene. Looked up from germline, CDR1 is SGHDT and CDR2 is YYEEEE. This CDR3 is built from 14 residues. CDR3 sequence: CASSYGTGGGEQYF. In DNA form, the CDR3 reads TGTGCCAGCAGCTATGGGACAGGGGGTGGAGAGCAGTACTTC.

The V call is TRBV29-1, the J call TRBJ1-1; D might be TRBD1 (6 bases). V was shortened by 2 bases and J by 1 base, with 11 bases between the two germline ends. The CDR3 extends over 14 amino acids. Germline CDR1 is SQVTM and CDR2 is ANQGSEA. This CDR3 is CSVEPGHQNTEAFF. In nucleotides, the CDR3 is TGCAGCGTTGAACCGGGACACCAGAACACTGAAGCTTTCTTT.

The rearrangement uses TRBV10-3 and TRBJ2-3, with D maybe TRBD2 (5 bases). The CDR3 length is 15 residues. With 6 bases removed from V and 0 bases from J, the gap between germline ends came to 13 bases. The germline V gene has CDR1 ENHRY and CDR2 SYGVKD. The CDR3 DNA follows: TGTGCCATCAGAGGAAGCGGAACTAGCACAGATACGCAGTATTTT. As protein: CAIRGSGTSTDTQYF.

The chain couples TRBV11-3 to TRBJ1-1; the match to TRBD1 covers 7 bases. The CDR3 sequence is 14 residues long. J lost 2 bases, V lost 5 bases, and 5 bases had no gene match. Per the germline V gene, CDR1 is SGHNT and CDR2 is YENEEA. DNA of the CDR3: TGTGCCAGCAGCCCAGGGGACAGTAACACTGAAGCTTTCTTT. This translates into CASSPGDSNTEAFF.

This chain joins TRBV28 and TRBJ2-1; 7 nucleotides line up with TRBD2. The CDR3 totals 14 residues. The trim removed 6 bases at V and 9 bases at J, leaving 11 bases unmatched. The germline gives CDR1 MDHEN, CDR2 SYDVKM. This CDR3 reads CASSLFGEGSEQFF. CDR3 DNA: TGTGCCAGCAGCCTCTTTGGGGAGGGGAGTGAGCAGTTCTTC.